Detailed here is one T cell receptor beta chain. Its antigen remains unknown. Other DNA sequences within the sample encode an identical CDR3. This specimen comes from a study of graft-versus-host responses after intestinal transplantation. About the study: Recipients underwent multivisceral, liver-intestinal, or isolated intestinal transplants. The whole recipient group had anti-thymocyte globulin induction followed by tacrolimus and steroids for two to four years. General observations from the study: Peak levels of circulating GvH clones tracked with early post-transplant HvG declines. High graft-versus-host to host-versus-graft T cell clonal ratios marked allografts of patients with graft-donor macrochimerism.

The germline V gene encodes CDR1 SEHNR and CDR2 FQNEAQ (reference sequence). The CDR3 length is 14 residues. Trimming shortened V by 3 bases and J by 0 bases, and 5 bases separated the two germline ends. Data came from immunoSEQ multiplex PCR; TCRdb stores just in-frame clones and leaves some out. The sample has around 100,000 clones, approximately 94% seen once. The chain employs TRBV7-9 and TRBJ2-2; possibly TRBD1 for D (5 bases). The TCR sequence derives from a human donor who received an intestinal transplant. Here the sequenced sample was unstimulated CD8+ T cells sorted from spleen or lymph node cells, taken before intestinal transplant. The CDR3 coding sequence is TGTGCCAGCAGCTTGACAGCGAACACCGGGGAGCTGTTTTTT. This codes for CASSLTANTGELFF.